This TCR beta chain was obtained from a study of blood T cell repertoires in COVID-19. Background on the study: Sample material is recorded as cDNA or gDNA derived from T cells, B-cell-depleted T cells, or PBMCs.

There are 14 residues in the CDR3. Trimming stripped 11 bases from V and 0 bases from J, with 15 bases between. Germline CDR1 reads LGHNA; CDR2 reads YNFKEQ. Under the authors' procedure: Amplified reference gene primers provided the basis for estimating nucleated cell counts. Measured with immunoSEQ multiplex PCR; TCRdb has only the in-frame clones, and not every one. The DNA was the basis for D and trimming; V, J and clone size are from that table. The sample consists of 70,000 to 95,000 clones, approximately 86% of them appearing once. This TCR was sampled from a man of 80 years or more with active or convalescent COVID-19. Sequenced material: peripheral blood. This chain connects TRBV4-2 to TRBJ2-3, with D maybe TRBD2 (5 bases). The CDR3 region is CASTSGGSTDTQYF. The CDR3 DNA sequence: TGTGCCTCGACATCGGGCGGGAGCACAGATACGCAGTATTTT.